This note documents a single TCR beta chain sequence. This record comes from a study of blood T cell repertoires in COVID-19. Turning to the study itself: The United States, Italy and Spain provided the acute and convalescent COVID-19 samples.

The authors' processing: Estimated nucleated cell counts came from reference gene primer amplification. Sequencing was performed with immunoSEQ multiplex PCR; in TCRdb, only in-frame clones are kept and a portion is missing. V, J and clone size were drawn from that table, and D and trimming were deduced from the DNA. The sample includes around 60,000 clones, about 81% of them seen just once. The CDR3 sequence is 16 residues long. Trimming shortened V by 4 bases and J by 8 bases, and 20 bases separated the two germline ends. Germline CDR1 reads LGHDT; CDR2 reads YNNKEL (reference sequence). Sequenced sample: peripheral blood. V usage is TRBV3-1 (or the pseudogene TRBV3-2) and J usage is TRBJ1-4; D gene ambiguous. The receptor was isolated from a man older than 75 with acute or convalescent COVID-19. The DNA for the CDR3 is TGTGCCAGCAGCCGTCTTTCCGGGCTAACGGGGGAAAAACTGTTTTTT. Translated, it gives CASSRLSGLTGEKLFF.